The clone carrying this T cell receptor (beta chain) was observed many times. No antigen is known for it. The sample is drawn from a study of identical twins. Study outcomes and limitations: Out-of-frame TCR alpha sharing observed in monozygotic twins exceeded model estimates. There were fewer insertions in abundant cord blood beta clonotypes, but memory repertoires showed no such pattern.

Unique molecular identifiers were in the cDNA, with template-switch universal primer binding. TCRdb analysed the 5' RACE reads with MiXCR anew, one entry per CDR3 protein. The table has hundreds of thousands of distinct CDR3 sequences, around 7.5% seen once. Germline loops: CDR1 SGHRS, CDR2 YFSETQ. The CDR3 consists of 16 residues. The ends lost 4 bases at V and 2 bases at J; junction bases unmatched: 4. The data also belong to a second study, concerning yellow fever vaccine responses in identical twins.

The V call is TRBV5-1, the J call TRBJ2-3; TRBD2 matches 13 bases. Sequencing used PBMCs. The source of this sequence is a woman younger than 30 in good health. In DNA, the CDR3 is TGCGCCAGCAGCATCGGACTAGCGGGGGACACAGATACGCAGTATTTT. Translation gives CASSIGLAGDTDTQYF. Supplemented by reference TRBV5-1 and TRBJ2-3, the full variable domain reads KAGVTQTPRYLIKTRGQQVTLSCSPISGHRSVSWYQQTPGQGLQFLFEYFSETQRNKGNFPGRFSGRQFSNSRSEMNVSTLELGDSALYLCASSIGLAGDTDTQYFGPGTRLTVL.